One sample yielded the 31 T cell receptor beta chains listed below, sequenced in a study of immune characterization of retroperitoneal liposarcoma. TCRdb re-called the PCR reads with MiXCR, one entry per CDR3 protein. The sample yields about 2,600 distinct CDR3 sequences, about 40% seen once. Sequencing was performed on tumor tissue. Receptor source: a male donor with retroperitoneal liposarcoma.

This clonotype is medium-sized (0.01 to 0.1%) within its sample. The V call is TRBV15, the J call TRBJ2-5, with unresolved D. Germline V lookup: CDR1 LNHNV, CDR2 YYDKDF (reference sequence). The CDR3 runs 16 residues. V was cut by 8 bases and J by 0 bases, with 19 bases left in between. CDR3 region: CATSGPPYSDQETQYF. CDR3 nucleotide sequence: TGTGCCACCTCAGGACCGCCGTATTCGGACCAAGAGACCCAGTACTTC.

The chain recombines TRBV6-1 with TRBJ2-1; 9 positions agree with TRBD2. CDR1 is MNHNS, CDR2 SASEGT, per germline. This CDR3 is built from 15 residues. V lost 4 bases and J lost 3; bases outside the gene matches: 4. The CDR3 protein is CASSVSGSGYNEQFF. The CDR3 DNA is TGTGCCAGCAGTGTTAGCGGGAGTGGCTACAATGAGCAGTTCTTC.

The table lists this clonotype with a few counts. In nucleotides, the CDR3 is TGTGCCAGCAGTGAGAGGCCGGGACTAGAAGGTGAGCAGTTCTTC. It is translated as CASSERPGLEGEQFF. The chain couples TRBV6-1 to TRBJ1-2; 8 bases are a match to TRBD2. The J call is uncertain, as TRBJ2-1 better fits the DNA end. The CDR3 spans 15 residues. Germline loops: CDR1 MNHNS, CDR2 SASEGT.

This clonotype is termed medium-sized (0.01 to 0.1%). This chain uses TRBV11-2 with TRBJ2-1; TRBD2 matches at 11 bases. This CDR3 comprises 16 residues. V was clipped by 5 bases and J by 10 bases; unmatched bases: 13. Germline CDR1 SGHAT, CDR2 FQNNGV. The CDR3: CASSPKSSGRAREQFF. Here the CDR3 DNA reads TGTGCCAGCAGCCCTAAGAGTAGCGGGAGGGCCCGCGAGCAGTTCTTC. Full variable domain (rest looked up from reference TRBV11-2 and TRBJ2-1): EAGVAQSPRYKIIEKRQSVAFWCNPISGHATLYWYQQILGQGPKLLIQFQNNGVVDDSQLPKDRFSAERLKGVDSTLKIQPAKLEDSAVYLCASSPKSSGRAREQFFGPGTRLTVL.

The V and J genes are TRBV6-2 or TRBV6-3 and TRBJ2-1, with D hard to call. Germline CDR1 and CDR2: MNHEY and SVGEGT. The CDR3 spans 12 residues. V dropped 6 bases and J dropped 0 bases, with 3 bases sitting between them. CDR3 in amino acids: CASRFSYNEQFF. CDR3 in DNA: TGTGCCAGCAGATTCTCCTACAATGAGCAGTTCTTC.

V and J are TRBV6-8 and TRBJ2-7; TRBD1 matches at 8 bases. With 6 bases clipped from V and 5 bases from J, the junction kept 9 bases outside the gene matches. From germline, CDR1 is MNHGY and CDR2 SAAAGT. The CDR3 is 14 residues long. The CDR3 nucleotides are TGTGCCAGCAGCCGTACACAGGGGGGCCACGAGCAGTACTTC. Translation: CASSRTQGGHEQYF.

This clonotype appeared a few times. The CDR3 region is CASSIPTSGGPNNEQYF. The CDR3, as DNA: TGTGCCAGCAGTATACCGACTAGCGGGGGGCCCAACAATGAGCAGTACTTC. This rearrangement joins TRBV12-3 or TRBV12-4 to TRBJ2-1; 13 nucleotides agree with TRBD2. The end of the DNA aligns better with TRBJ2-7, so the J call may be wrong. CDR3 length: 17 residues.

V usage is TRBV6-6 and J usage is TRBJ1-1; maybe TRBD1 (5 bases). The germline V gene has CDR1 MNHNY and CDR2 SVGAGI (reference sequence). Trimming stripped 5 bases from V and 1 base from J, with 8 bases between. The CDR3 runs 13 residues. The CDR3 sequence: CASSDGQNTEAFF. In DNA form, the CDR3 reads TGTGCCAGCAGTGACGGACAGAACACTGAAGCTTTCTTT.

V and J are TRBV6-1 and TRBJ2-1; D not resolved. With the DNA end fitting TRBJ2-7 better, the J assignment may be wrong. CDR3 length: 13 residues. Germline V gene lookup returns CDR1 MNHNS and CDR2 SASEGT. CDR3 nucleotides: TGTGCCAGCAGACCCCATAGGACCTACGAGCAGTACTTC. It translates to CASRPHRTYEQYF.

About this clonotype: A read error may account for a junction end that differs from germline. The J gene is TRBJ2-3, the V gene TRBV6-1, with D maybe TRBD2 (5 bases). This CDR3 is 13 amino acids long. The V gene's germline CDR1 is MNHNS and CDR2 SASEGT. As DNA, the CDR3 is TGTGCCACCGAGACAAGCGGCACAGATACACAGTATTTT. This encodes CATETSGTDTQYF.

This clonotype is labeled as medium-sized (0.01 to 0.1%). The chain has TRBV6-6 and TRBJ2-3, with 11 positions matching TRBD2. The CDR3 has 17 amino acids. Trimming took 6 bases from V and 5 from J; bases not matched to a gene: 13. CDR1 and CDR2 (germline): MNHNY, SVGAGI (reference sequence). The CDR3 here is CASSPGLAGPRGDTQYF. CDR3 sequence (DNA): TGTGCCAGCAGCCCCGGACTAGCGGGTCCAAGGGGAGATACGCAGTATTTT.

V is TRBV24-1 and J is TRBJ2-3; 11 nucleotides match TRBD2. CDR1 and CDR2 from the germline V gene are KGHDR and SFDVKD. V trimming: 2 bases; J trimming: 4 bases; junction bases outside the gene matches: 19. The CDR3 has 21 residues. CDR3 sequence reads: CATSDSMGAFHASGRPDTQYF. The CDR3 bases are TGTGCCACCAGTGATTCGATGGGGGCTTTCCACGCTAGCGGGAGGCCAGATACGCAGTATTTT.

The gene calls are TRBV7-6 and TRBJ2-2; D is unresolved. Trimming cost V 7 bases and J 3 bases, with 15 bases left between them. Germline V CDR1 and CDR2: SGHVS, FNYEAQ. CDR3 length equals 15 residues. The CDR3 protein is CASTTTGFDTGELFF. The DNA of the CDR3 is TGTGCCAGCACTACTACGGGTTTCGACACCGGGGAGCTGTTTTTT.

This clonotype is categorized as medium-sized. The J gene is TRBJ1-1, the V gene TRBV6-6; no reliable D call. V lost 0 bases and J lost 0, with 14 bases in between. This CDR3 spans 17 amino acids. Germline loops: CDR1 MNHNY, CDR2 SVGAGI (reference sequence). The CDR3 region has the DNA TGTGCCAGCAGTTACTCTGCCAGGTTCGGAATGAACACTGAAGCTTTCTTT. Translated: CASSYSARFGMNTEAFF.

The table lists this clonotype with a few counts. CDR3 residues: CASSRTSDHNEQFF. For the CDR3, the DNA is TGTGCCAGCAGCCGGACTAGCGACCACAATGAGCAGTTCTTC. The genes are TRBV7-2 and TRBJ2-5; 9 bases fit TRBD2. Matching the DNA end better, TRBJ2-1 makes the J call doubtful. The germline gives CDR1 SGHTA, CDR2 FQGNSA. The CDR3 length is 14 residues.

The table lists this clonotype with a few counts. CDR3 sequence (DNA): TGTGCCAGCAGTTCTGCGGGGGCCTCCTACAATGAGCAGTTCTTC. Its translation: CASSSAGASYNEQFF. The rearrangement links TRBV6-9 to TRBJ2-1; maybe TRBD2 (7 bases). The CDR3 sequence is 15 residues long. Germline V lookup: CDR1 MNHGY, CDR2 SVAAGI. Trimming took off 4 bases at V and 0 bases at J, with 10 bases between the two ends.

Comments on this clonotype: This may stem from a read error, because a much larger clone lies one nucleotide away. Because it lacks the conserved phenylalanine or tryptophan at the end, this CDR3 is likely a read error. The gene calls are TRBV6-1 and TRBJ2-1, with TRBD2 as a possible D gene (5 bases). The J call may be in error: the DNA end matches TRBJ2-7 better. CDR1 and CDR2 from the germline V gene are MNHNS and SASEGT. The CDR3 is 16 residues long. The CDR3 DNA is TGTGCCAGCAGTGAATATGCGCTAGCCAGCTCCTACGAGCAGTACTGC. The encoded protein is CASSEYALASSYEQYC.

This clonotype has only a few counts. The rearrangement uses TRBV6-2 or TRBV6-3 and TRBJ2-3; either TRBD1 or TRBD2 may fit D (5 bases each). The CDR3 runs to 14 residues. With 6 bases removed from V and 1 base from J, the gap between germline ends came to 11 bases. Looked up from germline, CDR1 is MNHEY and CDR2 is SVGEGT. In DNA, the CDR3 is TGTGCCAGCAGCAGAGTGGGGGGCACAGATACGCAGTATTTT. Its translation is CASSRVGGTDTQYF.

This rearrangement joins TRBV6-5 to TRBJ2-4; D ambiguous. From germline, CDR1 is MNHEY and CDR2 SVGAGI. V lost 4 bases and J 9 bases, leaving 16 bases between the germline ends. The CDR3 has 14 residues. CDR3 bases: TGTGCCAGCAGTTCCGGCCAAAAGAGCCTCATTCAGTACTTC. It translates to CASSSGQKSLIQYF.

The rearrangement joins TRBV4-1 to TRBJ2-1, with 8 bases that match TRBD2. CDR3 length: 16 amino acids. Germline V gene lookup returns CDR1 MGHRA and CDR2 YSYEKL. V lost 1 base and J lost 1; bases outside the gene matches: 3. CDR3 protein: CASSQVAGISYNEQFF. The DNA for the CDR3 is TGCGCCAGCAGCCAAGTAGCGGGGATTTCCTACAATGAGCAGTTCTTC.

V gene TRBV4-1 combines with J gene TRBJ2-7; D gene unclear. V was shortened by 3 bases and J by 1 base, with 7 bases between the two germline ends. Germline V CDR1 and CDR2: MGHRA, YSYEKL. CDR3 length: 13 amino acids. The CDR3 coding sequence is TGCGCCAGCAGCCAGAGGAGTTCCTACGAGCAGTACTTC. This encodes CASSQRSSYEQYF.

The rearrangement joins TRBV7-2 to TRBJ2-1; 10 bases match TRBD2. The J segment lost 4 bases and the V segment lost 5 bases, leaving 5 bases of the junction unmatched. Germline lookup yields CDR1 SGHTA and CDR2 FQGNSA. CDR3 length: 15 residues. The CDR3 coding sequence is TGTGCCAGCAGCCCAGATAGCGGGGGGTACAATGAGCAGTTCTTC. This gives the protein CASSPDSGGYNEQFF.

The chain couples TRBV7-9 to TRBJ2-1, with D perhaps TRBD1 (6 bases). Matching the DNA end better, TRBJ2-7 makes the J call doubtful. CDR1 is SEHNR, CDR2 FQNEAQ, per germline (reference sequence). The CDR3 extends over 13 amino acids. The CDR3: CASSETGAYEQYF. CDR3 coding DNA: TGTGCCAGCAGCGAGACAGGAGCCTACGAGCAGTACTTC.

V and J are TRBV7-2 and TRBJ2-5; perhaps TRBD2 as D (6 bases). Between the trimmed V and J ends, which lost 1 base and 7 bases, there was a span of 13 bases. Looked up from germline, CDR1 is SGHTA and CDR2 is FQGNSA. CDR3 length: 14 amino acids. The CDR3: CASSLEDWRGTQYF. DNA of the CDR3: TGTGCCAGCAGCTTAGAGGATTGGCGGGGGACCCAGTACTTC.

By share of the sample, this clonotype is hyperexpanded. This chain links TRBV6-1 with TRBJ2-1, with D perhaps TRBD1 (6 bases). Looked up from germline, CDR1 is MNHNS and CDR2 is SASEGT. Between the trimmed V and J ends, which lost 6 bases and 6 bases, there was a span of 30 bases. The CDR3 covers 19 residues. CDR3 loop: CASSIISTSGTTGSNEQFF. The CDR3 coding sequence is TGTGCCAGCAGCATAATCTCTACCTCCGGGACAACGGGGAGCAATGAGCAGTTCTTC.

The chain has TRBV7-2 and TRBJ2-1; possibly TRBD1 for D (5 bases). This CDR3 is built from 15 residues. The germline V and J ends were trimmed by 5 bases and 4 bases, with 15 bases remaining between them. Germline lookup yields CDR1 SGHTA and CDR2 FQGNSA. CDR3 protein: CASSPPGNLYNEQFF. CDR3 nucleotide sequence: TGTGCCAGCAGCCCCCCAGGGAACCTATACAATGAGCAGTTCTTC.

The CDR3 DNA follows: TGTGCCAGCAGCTTAGTGCCAAGCACAGATACGCAGTATTTT. This codes for CASSLVPSTDTQYF. The chain employs TRBV7-6 and TRBJ2-3; D is unclear. Germline V gene lookup returns CDR1 SGHVS and CDR2 FNYEAQ. This CDR3 region has 14 residues. V lost 1 base and J 0 bases, leaving 5 bases between the germline ends.

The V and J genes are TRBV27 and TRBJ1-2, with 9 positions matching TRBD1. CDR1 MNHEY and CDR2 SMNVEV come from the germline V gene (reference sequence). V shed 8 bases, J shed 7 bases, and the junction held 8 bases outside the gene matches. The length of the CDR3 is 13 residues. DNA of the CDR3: TGTGCCAGCCGAAATACAGGGGGCTCTGGCTACACCTTC. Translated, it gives CASRNTGGSGYTF.

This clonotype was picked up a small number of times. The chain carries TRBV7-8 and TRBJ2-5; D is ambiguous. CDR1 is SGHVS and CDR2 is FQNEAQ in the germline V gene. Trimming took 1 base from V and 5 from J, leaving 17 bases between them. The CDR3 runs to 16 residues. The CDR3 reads CASSLEGRSPLETQYF. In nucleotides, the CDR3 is TGTGCCAGCAGCTTAGAGGGCCGGAGCCCGTTGGAGACCCAGTACTTC.

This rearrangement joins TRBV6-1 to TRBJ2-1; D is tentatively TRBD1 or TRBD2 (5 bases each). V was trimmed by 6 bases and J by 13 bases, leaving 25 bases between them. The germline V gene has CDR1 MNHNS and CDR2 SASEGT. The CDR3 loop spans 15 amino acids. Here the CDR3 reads CASSDHILQSGAQFF. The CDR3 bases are TGTGCCAGCAGCGACCACATACTGCAATCCGGGGCCCAGTTCTTC.

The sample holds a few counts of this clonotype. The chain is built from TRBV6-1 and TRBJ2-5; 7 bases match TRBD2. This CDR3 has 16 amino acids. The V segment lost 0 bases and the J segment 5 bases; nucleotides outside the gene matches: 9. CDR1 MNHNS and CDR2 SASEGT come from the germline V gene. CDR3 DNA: TGTGCCAGCAGTGAAGCGGGGGGAGGGATACGGGAGACCCAGTACTTC. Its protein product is CASSEAGGGIRETQYF.